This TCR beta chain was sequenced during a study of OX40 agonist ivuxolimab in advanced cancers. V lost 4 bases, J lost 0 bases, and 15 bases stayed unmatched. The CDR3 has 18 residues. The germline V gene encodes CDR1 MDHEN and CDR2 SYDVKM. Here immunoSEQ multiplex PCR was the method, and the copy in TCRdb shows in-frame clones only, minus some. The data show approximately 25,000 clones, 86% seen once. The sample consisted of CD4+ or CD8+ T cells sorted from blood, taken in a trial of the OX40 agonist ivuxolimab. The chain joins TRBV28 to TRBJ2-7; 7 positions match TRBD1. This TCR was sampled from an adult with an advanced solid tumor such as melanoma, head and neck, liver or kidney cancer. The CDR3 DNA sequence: TGTGCCAGCAGTTCAACTTCACGACAGGGTTGGAGCTCCTACGAGCAGTACTTC. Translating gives CASSSTSRQGWSSYEQYF.